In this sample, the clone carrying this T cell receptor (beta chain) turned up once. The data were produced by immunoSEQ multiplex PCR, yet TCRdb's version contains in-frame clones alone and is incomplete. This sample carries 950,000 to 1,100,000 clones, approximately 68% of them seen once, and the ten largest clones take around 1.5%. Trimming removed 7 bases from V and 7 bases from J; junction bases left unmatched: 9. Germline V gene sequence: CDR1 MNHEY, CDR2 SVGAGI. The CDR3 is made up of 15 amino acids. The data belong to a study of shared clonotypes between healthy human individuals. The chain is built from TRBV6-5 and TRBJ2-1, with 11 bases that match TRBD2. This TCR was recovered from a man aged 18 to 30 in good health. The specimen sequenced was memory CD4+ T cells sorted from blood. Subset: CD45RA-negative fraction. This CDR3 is CASTRSGGAGNEQFF. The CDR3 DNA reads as TGTGCCAGCACACGTAGCGGGGGGGCCGGGAATGAGCAGTTCTTC.